This is a list of T cell receptor beta chains from one sample in a study of cytomegalovirus exposure and HLA in healthy donors. Clones were read by immunoSEQ multiplex PCR, and TCRdb kept only the in-frame ones, dropping some. The data show approximately 160,000 clones, less than 90% seen once. The sample consisted of PBMCs. The receptor set was obtained from a boy aged 2 to 10 in good health and CMV-seronegative. CDR3s include the opening cysteine and the closing phenylalanine or tryptophan. D genes are given only for firm matches. Clone size is given for some rows only: seen once, a few or many times, or a class if the clone is expanded.

TRBD1 TRBJ1-5 TRBV18 . CASSPPGTGGTGNQPQHF TGTGCCAGCTCACCACCCGGGACAGGGGGCACAGGCAATCAGCCCCAGCATTTT
. TRBJ2-7 TRBV11-1 . CASSSFTQTAYEQYF TGTGCCAGCAGCAGCTTCACTCAAACAGCTTACGAGCAGTACTTC
. TRBJ1-2 TRBV28 . CASSLHRSLYGYTF TGTGCCAGCAGTTTGCACAGGTCCCTATATGGCTACACCTTC
TRBD2 TRBJ2-7 TRBV27 . CASRKRGRIHEQYF TGTGCCAGCAGGAAGCGGGGGCGCATCCACGAGCAGTACTTC
. TRBJ2-2 TRBV28 . CASSPSQGPGELFF TGTGCCAGCAGTCCATCCCAGGGTCCCGGGGAGCTGTTTTTT
TRBD2 TRBJ2-3 TRBV27 . CASSVLAGGPSPTDTQYF TGTGCCAGCAGTGTTCTAGCGGGAGGGCCCTCCCCCACAGATACGCAGTATTTT
TRBD1 TRBJ2-5 TRBV5-6 . CASSQDRGETQYF TGTGCCAGCAGCCAGGACAGGGGAGAGACCCAGTACTTC
TRBD2 TRBJ2-7 TRBV25-1 once CASSDPGLQKYEQYF TGTGCCAGCAGTGACCCGGGACTACAAAAGTACGAGCAGTACTTC
TRBD2 TRBJ2-4 TRBV29-1 . CSASLAGPLRGKNIQYF TGCAGCGCCTCACTAGCGGGCCCCCTCCGGGGCAAAAACATTCAGTACTTC
. TRBJ1-2 TRBV6-1 few CASTNPDSNYGYTF TGTGCCAGCACCAACCCGGACAGTAACTATGGCTACACCTTC
TRBD2 TRBJ2-1 TRBV7-9 . CASSLLAGDTYNEQFF TGTGCCAGCAGCTTACTCGCGGGAGACACCTACAATGAGCAGTTCTTC
TRBD2 TRBJ2-1 TRBV12-5 once CASGLGSGLAGGHEQFF TGTGCTAGTGGTTTGGGATCGGGACTAGCGGGAGGTCATGAGCAGTTCTTC
TRBD1 TRBJ2-2 TRBV5-1 . CASSRNRGNTGELFF TGCGCCAGCAGCCGAAACAGGGGGAACACCGGGGAGCTGTTTTTT
TRBD2 TRBJ2-1 TRBV10-3 once CATVAGGSDSGSYNEQFF TGTGCCACCGTAGCGGGAGGGTCCGACTCCGGATCCTACAATGAGCAGTTCTTC
. TRBJ2-7 TRBV10-2 . CASNDRGQTYEQYF TGCGCCAGCAATGATAGAGGGCAGACCTACGAGCAGTACTTC
. TRBJ2-3 TRBV30 . CAWGGITHTDTQYF TGTGCCTGGGGAGGGATCACTCACACAGATACGCAGTATTTT
TRBD2 TRBJ2-2 TRBV5-1 . CASSSRGSGTNGELFF TGCGCCAGCAGCTCCCGGGGGAGCGGGACGAACGGGGAGCTGTTTTTT
. TRBJ2-5 TRBV20-1 . CSATPQETQYF TGCAGTGCCACACCCCAAGAGACCCAGTACTTC
TRBD2 TRBJ2-7 TRBV10-3 . CAISEPSFLMRGNYEQYF TGTGCCATCAGTGAGCCCTCATTTTTAATGCGGGGGAACTACGAGCAGTACTTC
TRBD1 TRBJ1-5 TRBV11-2 . CASSLGTGNQPQHF TGTGCCAGCAGCTTGGGGACAGGGAATCAGCCCCAGCATTTT
. TRBJ2-5 TRBV5-6 . CASTLGLQETQYF TGTGCCAGCACCCTTGGGCTACAAGAGACCCAGTACTTC
. TRBJ2-1 TRBV6-1 once CASSEVLQAFEQFF TGTGCCAGCAGTGAAGTCCTGCAGGCGTTTGAGCAGTTCTTC
TRBD1 TRBJ2-7 TRBV7-2 . CASSPRTGDIYEQYF TGTGCCAGCAGCCCCCGGACAGGGGATATCTACGAGCAGTACTTC
. TRBJ2-1 TRBV29-1 . CRGGGAEPYNEQFF TGCAGGGGGGGAGGAGCGGAACCTTACAATGAGCAGTTCTTC
TRBD2 TRBJ2-4 TRBV6-1 few CASSELRSGRTIQYF TGTGCCAGCAGTGAGCTCCGAAGCGGGAGGACAATTCAGTACTTC
TRBD1 TRBJ1-1 TRBV6-1 . CASSEGRGLRAFF TGTGCCAGCAGTGAAGGCAGGGGGTTGAGGGCTTTCTTT
TRBD1 TRBJ1-1 TRBV10-3 . CAISSGTAGTEAFF TGTGCCATCAGCTCCGGGACAGCCGGGACTGAAGCTTTCTTT
. TRBJ2-5 TRBV5-1 . CASSTTDQGTQYF TGCGCCAGCAGCACGACAGATCAAGGGACCCAGTACTTC
. TRBJ2-7 TRBV2 . CASSGLTGETYEQYF TGTGCCAGCAGTGGTTTAACGGGTGAAACCTACGAGCAGTACTTC
TRBD1 TRBJ2-1 TRBV5-4 . CASSLRQGISANEQFF TGTGCCAGCAGCTTGAGACAGGGGATTTCGGCCAATGAGCAGTTCTTC
TRBD1 TRBJ2-7 TRBV6-5 . CASSRRTGRTYEQYF TGTGCCAGCAGCCGCAGGACAGGGAGGACGTACGAGCAGTACTTC
. TRBJ2-3 TRBV6-1 . CASSEAFSTDTQYF TGTGCCAGCAGTGAAGCCTTTTCCACAGATACGCAGTATTTT
. TRBJ2-7 TRBV5-1 . CASSLAGEGYEQYF TGCGCCAGCAGCTTGGCGGGAGAAGGTTACGAGCAGTACTTC
. TRBJ2-3 TRBV12-5 . CASLSGESDTQYF TGTGCTAGCCTCTCAGGGGAATCAGATACGCAGTATTTT
TRBD2 TRBJ2-3 TRBV4-1 . CASSQARDESSGGPTDTQYF TGCGCCAGCAGCCAAGCCCGGGACGAATCTTCGGGAGGGCCCACAGATACGCAGTATTTT
. TRBJ1-1 TRBV5-4 once CASSHSGTGDEAFF TGTGCCAGCAGTCATTCCGGGACGGGGGATGAAGCTTTCTTT
. TRBJ2-7 TRBV29-1 . CSVRTDPYEQYF TGCAGCGTCCGGACAGATCCCTACGAGCAGTACTTC